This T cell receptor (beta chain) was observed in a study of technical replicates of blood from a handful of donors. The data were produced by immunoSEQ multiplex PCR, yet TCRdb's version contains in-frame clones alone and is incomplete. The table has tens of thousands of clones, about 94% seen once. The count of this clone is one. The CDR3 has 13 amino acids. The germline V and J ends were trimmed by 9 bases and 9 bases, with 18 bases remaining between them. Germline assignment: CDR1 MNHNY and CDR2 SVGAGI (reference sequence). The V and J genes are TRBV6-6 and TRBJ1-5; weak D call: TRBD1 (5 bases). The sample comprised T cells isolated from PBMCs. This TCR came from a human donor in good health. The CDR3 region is CASDFTGLMPQHF. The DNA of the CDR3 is TGTGCCAGTGACTTTACAGGCCTAATGCCCCAGCATTTT.